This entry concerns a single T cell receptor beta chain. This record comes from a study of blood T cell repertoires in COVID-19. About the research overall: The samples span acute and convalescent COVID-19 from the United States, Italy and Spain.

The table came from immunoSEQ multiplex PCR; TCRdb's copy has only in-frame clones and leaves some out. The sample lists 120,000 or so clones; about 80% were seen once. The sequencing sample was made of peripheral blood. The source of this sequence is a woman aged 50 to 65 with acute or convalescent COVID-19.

CDR3 in DNA: TGTGCCAGCTCTCCGGGTCTCGACGAGCAGTACTTC. Translating gives CASSPGLDEQYF. This sequence joins TRBV18 and TRBJ2-7; no definite D call. The V end lost 6 bases, the J end lost 5 bases, and 11 bases lay between the germline ends. The CDR3 sequence is 12 residues long. In germline, CDR1 is KGHSH, CDR2 LQKENI.